This T cell receptor (beta chain) was profiled in a study of T cells in Graves' hyperthyroidism and ophthalmopathy. Findings of the study overall: Through a model of 13 V-J features, ophthalmopathy was separated from stable hyperthyroidism.

Concerning this clonotype: Its specificity is not known.

CDR1 and CDR2 from the germline V gene are LNHDA and SQIVND (reference sequence). The CDR3 has 16 residues. Trimming took off 3 bases at V and 2 bases at J, with 14 bases between the two ends. Amplified TCR beta CDR3 regions came from RNA transcripts. The HTBI primer set was used in a first-round RT-PCR of the TCR CDR3. From the multiplex PCR reads, TCRdb called clonotypes with MiXCR, one entry per CDR3 protein. This sample has under 200,000 distinct CDR3 sequences, with about 9.4% found just once. Patients aged 18 to 65 had newly diagnosed hyperthyroidism that had lasted under 2 months. Every diagnosis used clinical symptoms, serum thyroxine and TRAb, thyroid ultrasound and orbital computed tomography.

The genes are TRBV19 and TRBJ1-3; TRBD1 is a possible D gene (6 bases). The sample taken for sequencing was blood. The receptor was isolated from a woman aged 18-35 years with Graves' hyperthyroidism that later progressed to Graves' ophthalmopathy. CDR3 loop: CASSIVQGIAGNTIYF. The CDR3 coding sequence is TGTGCCAGTAGTATCGTACAGGGCATCGCTGGAAACACCATATATTTT.